The present T cell receptor (beta chain) was sequenced within a study of T cells after yellow fever vaccination. Broader study findings: Booster samples showed a return of most primary-vaccination clones (around 95% CD4, approximately 90% CD8).

The ends lost 4 bases at V and 4 bases at J; junction bases unmatched: 8. The CDR3 consists of 16 residues. Germline V gene data show CDR1 as DFQATT and CDR2 as SNEGSKA (reference sequence). Generation of TCR cDNA used 5'RACE template switching (which added a universal primer site and UMIs). One entry per CDR3 protein, called by TCRdb with MiXCR from the 5' RACE reads. In the table there are about 260,000 distinct CDR3 sequences, roughly 13% of which are singletons. This clonotype was counted only a few times. Its target is unknown. The chain employs TRBV20-1 and TRBJ2-2, with 11 positions matching TRBD2. The sample consisted of CD4+ T cells sorted from PBMCs, taken 45 days after the yellow fever booster vaccination. This TCR was sampled from a young man who received the YFV17D yellow fever vaccine. The CDR3 protein is CSANLAGGIGTGELFF. CDR3 bases: TGCAGTGCTAATCTAGCGGGAGGAATAGGCACCGGGGAGCTGTTTTTT.